This is a list of T cell receptor beta chains from one sample in a study of Ad26.COV2.S vaccination and SARS-CoV-2 variants. Profiling relied on immunoSEQ multiplex PCR, and the TCRdb table lists in-frame clones only, not all of them. The sample lists about 350,000 clones, 75% to 90% occurring once. This specimen consisted of peripheral blood, obtained in a trial of Ad26.COV2.S vaccine versus placebo. All receptors derive from a person between 18 and 59 years old who received the Ad26.COV2.S COVID-19 vaccine or a placebo. CDR3s include the opening cysteine and the closing phenylalanine or tryptophan. A D gene is named only where the DNA matches it firmly. Some rows have no size entry. The others give once, few or many, or a class for an expanded clone.

d_gene,j_gene,v_gene,abundance,CDR3nt,CDR3aa
-,TRBJ2-3,TRBV3-1/TRBV3-2,-,TGTGCCAGCAGCCAAGTGCCATCCGAGGGGACAGATACGCAGTATTTT,CASSQVPSEGTDTQYF
-,TRBJ1-3,TRBV5-6,-,TGTGCCAGCAGCTCCCTTGGCGGTACGCTAACTGGAAACACCATATATTTT,CASSSLGGTLTGNTIYF
-,TRBJ1-2,TRBV2,-,TGTGCCAGCAGTGAAGTATCCTACTTAAACTATGGCTACACCTTC,CASSEVSYLNYGYTF
-,TRBJ2-1,TRBV3-1/TRBV3-2,-,TGTGCCAGCAGCCGGAGGGGGAATGAGCAGTTCTTC,CASSRRGNEQFF
-,TRBJ1-1,TRBV2,-,TGTGCCAGCAAGGGTTTTCGGAACACTGAAGCTTTCTTT,CASKGFRNTEAFF
-,TRBJ2-2,TRBV2,-,TGTGCCAGCAGTGGACAACCCACCACCGGGGAGCTGGTTTTT,CASSGQPTTGELVF
TRBD1,TRBJ1-4,TRBV19,-,TGTGCCAGTAGGTCGGACAGGGATGAAAAACTGTTTTTT,CASRSDRDEKLFF
-,TRBJ1-1,TRBV6-2/TRBV6-3,few,TGTGCCAGCAGTTACCTCGGGTACACTGAAGCTTTCTTT,CASSYLGYTEAFF
-,TRBJ2-1,TRBV27,-,TGTGCCAGCAGTTCGCTCCCCTCGGGTGAGCAGTTCTTC,CASSSLPSGEQFF
-,TRBJ2-5,TRBV10-3,-,TGTGCCATCAGTGAGCAGGGTGAGGAGACCCAGTACTTC,CAISEQGEETQYF
TRBD1,TRBJ1-5,TRBV27,-,TGTGCCAGCAGTCCCCTTCGGACAGGGGGGAATCAGCCCCAGCATTTT,CASSPLRTGGNQPQHF
-,TRBJ2-1,TRBV25-1,-,TGTGCCAGCAGTGAGGCCCCCAGCAATGAGCAGTTCTTC,CASSEAPSNEQFF
-,TRBJ1-2,TRBV2,-,TGTGCCAGCAGTGGGGCCAGTTTTAATGGCTACACCTTC,CASSGASFNGYTF
TRBD1,TRBJ2-7,TRBV6-2/TRBV6-3,-,TGTGCCAGCAGTTACTCCGGGACAGGGATTTCCGAGCAGTACTTC,CASSYSGTGISEQYF
TRBD1,TRBJ1-2,TRBV19,-,TGTGCCAGTAGTCCAAATAGACCGACAGGGGGCAATTCCTATGGCTACACCTTC,CASSPNRPTGGNSYGYTF
TRBD1,TRBJ2-5,TRBV19,-,TGTGCCAGTAGTATAGGCCCCGGGACAGCCGTAACAGAAGAGACCCAGTACTTC,CASSIGPGTAVTEETQYF
-,TRBJ2-7,TRBV18,-,TGTGCCAGCTCACCGGTTATTCCTTATGGGCAGGGTTTGGCCTACGAGCAGTACTTC,CASSPVIPYGQGLAYEQYF
-,TRBJ2-5,TRBV6-1,-,TGTGCCAGCAGTGAAAATTTGGGGGGCTTGATAGAGACCCAGTACTTC,CASSENLGGLIETQYF
TRBD2,TRBJ2-5,TRBV27,-,TGTGCCAGCAGTTTAACCGGGGCCCCGAGGGCTAGCGGGGGGGATGAGACCCAGTACTTC,CASSLTGAPRASGGDETQYF
TRBD1,TRBJ2-6,TRBV5-1,-,TGCGCCAGCAGCTTCTCCGGACAGGACAGCTCTGGGGCCAACGTCCTGACTTTC,CASSFSGQDSSGANVLTF
TRBD1,TRBJ2-1,TRBV7-8,-,TGTGCCAGCAGCTCCTGGACAGGTGGAAAAAGGTCCTACAATGAGCAGTTCTTC,CASSSWTGGKRSYNEQFF
-,TRBJ2-2,TRBV27,-,TGTGCCAGCAGCAGCAACACCGGGGAGCTGTTTTTT,CASSSNTGELFF
TRBD2,TRBJ2-7,TRBV28,-,TGTGCCAGCAATCGCCTCTTACTAGCGGGAGACCCGTACGAGCAGTACTTC,CASNRLLLAGDPYEQYF
-,TRBJ1-2,TRBV6-1,once,TGTGCCAGCAGTGAAGTGGAAGGAGTCCTTAACTATGGCTACACCTTC,CASSEVEGVLNYGYTF
TRBD2,TRBJ2-1,TRBV27,-,TGTGCCAGCAATCTCCAGCGGGGGGATTACAATGAGCAGTTCTTC,CASNLQRGDYNEQFF
-,TRBJ2-5,TRBV2,-,TGTGCCAGCAAACAGGAGACCCAGTACTTC,CASKQETQYF
-,TRBJ2-1,TRBV20-1,-,TGCAGTGCCAGTCGGACTGTTGGGCATGAGCAGTTCTTC,CSASRTVGHEQFF
TRBD1,TRBJ1-4,TRBV19,-,TGTGCCAGTAAACAGGGGGCAACTAATGAAAAACTGTTTTTT,CASKQGATNEKLFF
-,TRBJ2-1,TRBV2,-,TGTGCCAGCAATGCCTACAATGAGCAGTTCTTC,CASNAYNEQFF
TRBD1,TRBJ2-7,TRBV28,-,TGTGCCAGCAGTTCCCACGGACAGGGTCGCTCCTACGAGCAGTACTTC,CASSSHGQGRSYEQYF
-,TRBJ2-7,TRBV7-9,-,TGTGCCAGCAGCTTAGATGGGCGAGGAAAACCCTACGAGCAGTACTTC,CASSLDGRGKPYEQYF
-,TRBJ2-7,TRBV4-1,once,TGCGCCAGCAGCCCGCGAGAGACGGGGGCCTACGAGCAGTACTTC,CASSPRETGAYEQYF
-,TRBJ1-3,TRBV30,-,TGTGCCTGGAGTGTAATAGGGTCCGGTGGAAACACCATATATTTT,CAWSVIGSGGNTIYF
-,TRBJ1-2,TRBV19,-,TGTGCCAGTAGTTGGGGGACTAACTATGGCTACACCTTC,CASSWGTNYGYTF
-,TRBJ2-7,TRBV3-1/TRBV3-2,-,TGTGCCAGCAGCCACAGGGTCTCCTACGAGCAGTACTTC,CASSHRVSYEQYF
-,TRBJ1-2,TRBV2,-,TGTGCCAGCAGTGAACAGGGGCGCTATGGCTACACCTTC,CASSEQGRYGYTF
-,TRBJ1-1,TRBV29-1,-,TGCAGCGTTGAAGCCTCTGAAGCTTTCTTT,CSVEASEAFF
TRBD1,TRBJ2-7,TRBV7-9,-,TGTGCCAGCAGCACCGGACAGGGGGATTCCGAGCAGTACTTC,CASSTGQGDSEQYF
TRBD1,TRBJ2-1,TRBV19,few,TGTGCCAGTAGTAGAGAGCAGGGGGACTCCTACAATGAGCAGTTCTTC,CASSREQGDSYNEQFF
-,TRBJ1-2,TRBV30,-,TGTGCCTGGAGTGCCGGGCGGCACAATGGCTACACCTTC,CAWSAGRHNGYTF
-,TRBJ2-7,TRBV6-2/TRBV6-3,-,TGTGCCAGCAGTTATTCGGCCAGTTACGAGCAGTACTTC,CASSYSASYEQYF
-,TRBJ2-1,TRBV14,-,TGTGCCAGCAGCCAAGATGAGTATCCTAGCTCCTACAATGAGCAGTTCTTC,CASSQDEYPSSYNEQFF
-,TRBJ2-1,TRBV10-1,-,TGCGCCAGCAGTGACCCCGGGACCTTGTACTACAATGAGCAGTTCTTC,CASSDPGTLYYNEQFF
-,TRBJ1-2,TRBV5-1,-,TGCGCCAGCAGCTTGGCGGGGGCGGCCTATGGCTACACCTTC,CASSLAGAAYGYTF
-,TRBJ2-1,TRBV4-2,-,TGTGCCAGCAGCCAAGAAGCGGGGACATACAATGAGCAGTTCTTC,CASSQEAGTYNEQFF
TRBD2,TRBJ2-1,TRBV30,-,TGTGCCTGGAACCCTAGCGGGAGGGGTCGGGAGCAGTTCTTC,CAWNPSGRGREQFF
-,TRBJ1-5,TRBV3-1/TRBV3-2,-,TGTGCCAGCAGCCAAGGATTACAAGAACTTCAGCCCCAGCATTTT,CASSQGLQELQPQHF
-,TRBJ1-1,TRBV20-1,-,TGCAGTGCTAGTGGGGCAGGGAGGAACACTGAAGCTTTCTTT,CSASGAGRNTEAFF
-,TRBJ2-3,TRBV7-2,few,TGTGCCAGCAGCCCAAGCTGGGACGGCACAGATACGCAGTATTTT,CASSPSWDGTDTQYF
-,TRBJ2-3,TRBV3-1/TRBV3-2,-,TGTGCCAGCAGCCAAAGTCCGGGTTTCACAGATACGCAGTATTTT,CASSQSPGFTDTQYF
-,TRBJ1-1,TRBV27,-,TGTGCCAGCAGTTTGGGGCAGCCCTTTGAAGCTTTCTTT,CASSLGQPFEAFF